These 4 T cell receptor beta chains were sequenced from one sample in a study of technical replicates of blood from a handful of donors. Using immunoSEQ multiplex PCR, the repertoire was profiled, and TCRdb retains in-frame clones only, with some absent. Of 60,000 to 90,000 clones in the sample, around 97% were seen once. Sequenced: T cells isolated from PBMCs. These receptors all stem from a human donor in good health.

The chain recombines TRBV11-3 with TRBJ2-4; TRBD1 agrees at 7 bases. The length of the CDR3 is 17 residues. The J segment lost 0 bases and the V segment lost 7 bases, leaving 12 bases of the junction unmatched. CDR1 and CDR2 from the germline V gene are SGHNT and YENEEA. This CDR3 is CASTSRGSQLAKNIQYF. The CDR3 DNA sequence: TGTGCCAGCACTTCCAGGGGGAGCCAATTAGCCAAAAACATTCAGTACTTC. The full variable domain, completed using reference TRBV11-3 and TRBJ2-4, is EAGVVQSPRYKIIEKKQPVAFWCNPISGHNTLYWYLQNLGQGPELLIRYENEEAVDDSQLPKDRFSAERLKGVDSTLKIQPAELGDSAVYLCASTSRGSQLAKNIQYFGAGTRLSVL.

This chain connects TRBV4-1 to TRBJ2-1; 8 bases line up with TRBD1. This CDR3 region has 15 residues. In germline, CDR1 is MGHRA, CDR2 YSYEKL. The trim removed 4 bases at V and 5 bases at J, leaving 7 bases unmatched. As DNA, the CDR3 is TGCGCCAGCAGCCTTCGAGGACAGGGTCACAATGAGCAGTTCTTC. It encodes CASSLRGQGHNEQFF.

The chain uses TRBV30 and TRBJ1-5; a possible D gene is TRBD1 (6 bases). This CDR3 comprises 14 residues. V was pared by 1 base and J by 3 bases, with 10 bases between. CDR1 is GTSNPN and CDR2 is SVGIG in the germline V gene (reference sequence). The CDR3 DNA reads TGTGCCTGGAGTGGGGGGGGCCTCAATCAGCCCCAGCATTTT. Protein sequence: CAWSGGGLNQPQHF.

The chain is built from TRBV6-1 and TRBJ2-5; possible D gene TRBD1, 6 bases. CDR1 and CDR2 (germline): MNHNS, SASEGT. The CDR3 extends over 13 amino acids. The V gene lost 8 bases and the J gene lost 5 bases, with 15 bases spanning the gap. The CDR3 reads CASLKGDSETQYF. In DNA form, the CDR3 reads TGTGCCAGCCTTAAGGGGGATAGTGAGACCCAGTACTTC.